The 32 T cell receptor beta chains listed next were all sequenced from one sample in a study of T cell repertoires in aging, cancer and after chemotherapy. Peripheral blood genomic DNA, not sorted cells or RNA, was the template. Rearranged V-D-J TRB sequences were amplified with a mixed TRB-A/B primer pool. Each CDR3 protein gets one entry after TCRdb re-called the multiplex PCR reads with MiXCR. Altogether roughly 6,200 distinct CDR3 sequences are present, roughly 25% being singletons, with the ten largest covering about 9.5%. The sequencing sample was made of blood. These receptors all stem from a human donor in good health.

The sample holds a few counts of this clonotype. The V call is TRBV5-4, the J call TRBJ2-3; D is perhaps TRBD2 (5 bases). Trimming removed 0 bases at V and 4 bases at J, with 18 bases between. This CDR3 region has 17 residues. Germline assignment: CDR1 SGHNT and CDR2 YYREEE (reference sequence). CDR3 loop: CASSLAMRLEGADTQYF. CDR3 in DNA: TGTGCCAGCAGCTTGGCTATGCGGTTAGAGGGAGCAGATACGCAGTATTTT.

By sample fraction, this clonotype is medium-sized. The CDR3 coding sequence is TGTGCCAGCTCACCACACAGGGGAGGGGAGGAGCAGTACGTC. Encoded protein: CASSPHRGGEEQYV. The chain couples TRBV18 to TRBJ2-7, with D perhaps being TRBD1 or TRBD2 (7 bases each). Germline V gene sequence: CDR1 KGHSH, CDR2 LQKENI. This CDR3 has 14 residues. The V gene lost 1 base and the J gene lost 7 bases, with 14 bases spanning the gap.

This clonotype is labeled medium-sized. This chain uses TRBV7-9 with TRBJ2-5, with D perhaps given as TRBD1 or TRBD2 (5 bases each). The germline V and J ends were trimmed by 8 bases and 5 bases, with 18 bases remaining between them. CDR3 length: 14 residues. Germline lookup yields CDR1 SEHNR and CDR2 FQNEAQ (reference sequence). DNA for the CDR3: TGTGCCAGCGTTAAAGGGGACGTCGTGGAGACCCAGTACTTC. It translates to CASVKGDVVETQYF.

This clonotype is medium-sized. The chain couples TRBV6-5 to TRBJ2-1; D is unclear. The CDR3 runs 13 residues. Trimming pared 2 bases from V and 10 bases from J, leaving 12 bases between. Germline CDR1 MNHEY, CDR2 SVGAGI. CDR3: CASSYQLWEEQFF. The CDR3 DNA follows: TGTGCCAGCAGTTACCAACTATGGGAAGAGCAGTTCTTC.

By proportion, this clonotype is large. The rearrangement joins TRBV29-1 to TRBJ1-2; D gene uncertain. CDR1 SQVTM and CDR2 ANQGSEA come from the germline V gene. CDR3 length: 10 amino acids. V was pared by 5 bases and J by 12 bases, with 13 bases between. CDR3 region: CSVRSAQDTF. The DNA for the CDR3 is TGCAGCGTTCGATCGGCCCAAGACACCTTC.

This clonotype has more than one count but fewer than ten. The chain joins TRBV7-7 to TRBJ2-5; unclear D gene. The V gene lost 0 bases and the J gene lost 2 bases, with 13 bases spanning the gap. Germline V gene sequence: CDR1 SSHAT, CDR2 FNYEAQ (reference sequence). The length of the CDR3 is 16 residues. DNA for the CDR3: TGTGCCAGCAGCTTAGCTCGGAATTCAGTACAAGAGACCCAGTACTTC. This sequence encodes CASSLARNSVQETQYF.

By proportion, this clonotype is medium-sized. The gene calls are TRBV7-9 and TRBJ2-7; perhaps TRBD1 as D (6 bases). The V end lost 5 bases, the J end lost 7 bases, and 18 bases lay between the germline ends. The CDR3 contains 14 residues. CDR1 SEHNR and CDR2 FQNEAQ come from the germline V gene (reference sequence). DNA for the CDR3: TGTGCCAGCAGCCACGTGGACAGCCCAGGAGAGCAGTACGTC. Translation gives CASSHVDSPGEQYV.

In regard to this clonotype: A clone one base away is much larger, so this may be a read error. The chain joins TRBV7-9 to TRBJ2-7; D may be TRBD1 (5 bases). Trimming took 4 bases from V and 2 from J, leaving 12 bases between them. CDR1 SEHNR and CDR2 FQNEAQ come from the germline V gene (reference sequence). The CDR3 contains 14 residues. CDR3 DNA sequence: TGTGCCAGCAGCTCCGGACACCCGCCCTACGAGCAGTACTTC. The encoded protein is CASSSGHPPYEQYF.

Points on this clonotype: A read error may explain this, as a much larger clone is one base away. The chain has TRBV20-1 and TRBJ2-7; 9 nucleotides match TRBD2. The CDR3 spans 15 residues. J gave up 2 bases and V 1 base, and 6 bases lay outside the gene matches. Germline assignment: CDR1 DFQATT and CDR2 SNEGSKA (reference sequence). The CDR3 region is CSARVASGDPYEQYV. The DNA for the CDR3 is TGCAGTGCTAGAGTAGCTAGCGGGGATCCCTACGAGCAGTACGTC.

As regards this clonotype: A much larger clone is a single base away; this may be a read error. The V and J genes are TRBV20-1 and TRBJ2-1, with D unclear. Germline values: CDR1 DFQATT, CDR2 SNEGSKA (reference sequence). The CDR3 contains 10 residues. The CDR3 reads CSASYNEEFF. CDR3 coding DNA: TGCAGTGCTAGCTACAATGAGGAGTTCTTC.

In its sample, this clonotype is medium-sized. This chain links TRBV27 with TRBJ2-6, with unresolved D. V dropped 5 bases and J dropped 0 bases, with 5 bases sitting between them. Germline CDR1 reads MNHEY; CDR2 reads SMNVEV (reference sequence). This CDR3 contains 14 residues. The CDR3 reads CASSDASGANVLTF. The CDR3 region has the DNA TGTGCCAGCAGTGATGCCTCTGGGGCCAACGTCCTGACTTTC.

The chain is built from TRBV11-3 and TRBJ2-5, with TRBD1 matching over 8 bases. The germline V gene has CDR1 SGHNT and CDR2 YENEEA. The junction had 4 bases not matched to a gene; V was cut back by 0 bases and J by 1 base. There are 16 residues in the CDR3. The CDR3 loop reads CASSLDRQGIQETQYF. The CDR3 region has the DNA TGTGCCAGCAGCTTAGACCGACAGGGGATCCAAGAGACCCAGTACTTC.

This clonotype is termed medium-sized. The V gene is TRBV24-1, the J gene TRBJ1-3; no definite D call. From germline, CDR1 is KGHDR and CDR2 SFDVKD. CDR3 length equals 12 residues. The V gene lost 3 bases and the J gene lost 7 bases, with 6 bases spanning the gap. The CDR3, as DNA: TGTGCCACCAGTGATCCCACCAACACCATATATTTT. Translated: CATSDPTNTIYF.

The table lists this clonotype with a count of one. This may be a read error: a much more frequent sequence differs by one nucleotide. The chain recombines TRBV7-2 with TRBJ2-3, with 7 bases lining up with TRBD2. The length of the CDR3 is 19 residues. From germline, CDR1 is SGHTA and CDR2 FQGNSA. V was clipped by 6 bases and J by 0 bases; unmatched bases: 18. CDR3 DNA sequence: TGTGCCAGCAGATTATGGGGCAGGCTAGCGGATGCTAGCACAGATACGCAGTATTTT. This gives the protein CASRLWGRLADASTDTQYF.

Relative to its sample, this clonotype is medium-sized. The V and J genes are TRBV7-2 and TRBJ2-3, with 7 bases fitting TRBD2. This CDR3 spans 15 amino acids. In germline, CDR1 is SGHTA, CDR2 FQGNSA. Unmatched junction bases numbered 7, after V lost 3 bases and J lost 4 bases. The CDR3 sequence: CASSFLAAQADTQYF. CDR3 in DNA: TGTGCCAGCAGCTTCCTAGCGGCCCAGGCAGATACGCAGTATTTT.

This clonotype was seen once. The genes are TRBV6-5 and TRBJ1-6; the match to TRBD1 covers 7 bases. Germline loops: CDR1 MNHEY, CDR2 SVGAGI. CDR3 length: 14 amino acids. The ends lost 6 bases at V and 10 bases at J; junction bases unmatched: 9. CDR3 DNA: TGTGCCAGCAGAACCGGGACAGAGGAGTCACCCCTCCACTTT. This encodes CASRTGTEESPLHF.

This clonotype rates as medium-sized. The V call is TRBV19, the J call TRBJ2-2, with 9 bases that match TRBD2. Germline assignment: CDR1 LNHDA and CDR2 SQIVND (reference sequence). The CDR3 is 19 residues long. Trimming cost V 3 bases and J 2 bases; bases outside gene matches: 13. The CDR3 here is CASSIPFPLAGYNTGELFF. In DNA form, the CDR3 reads TGTGCCAGTAGTATCCCCTTCCCCCTAGCGGGATATAACACCGGGGAGCTGTTTTTT.

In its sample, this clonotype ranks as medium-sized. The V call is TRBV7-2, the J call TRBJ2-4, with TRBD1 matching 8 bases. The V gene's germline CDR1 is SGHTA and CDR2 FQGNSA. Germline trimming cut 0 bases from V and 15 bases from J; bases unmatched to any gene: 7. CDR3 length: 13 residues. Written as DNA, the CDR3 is TGTGCCAGCAGCTTAGCGCAAGGACAGGGTGTGTACTTC. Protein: CASSLAQGQGVYF.

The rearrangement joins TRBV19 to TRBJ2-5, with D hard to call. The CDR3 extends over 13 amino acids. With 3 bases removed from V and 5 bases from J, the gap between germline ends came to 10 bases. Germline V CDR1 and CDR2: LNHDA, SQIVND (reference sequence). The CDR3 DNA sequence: TGTGCCAGTAGTATGACCAGAGTTGAGACCCAGTACTTC. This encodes CASSMTRVETQYF. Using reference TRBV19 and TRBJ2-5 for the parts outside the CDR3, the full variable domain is DGGITQSPKYLFRKEGQNVTLSCEQNLNHDAMYWYRQDPGQGLRLIYYSQIVNDFQKGDIAEGYSVSREKKESFPLTVTSAQKNPTAFYLCASSMTRVETQYFGPGTRLLVL.

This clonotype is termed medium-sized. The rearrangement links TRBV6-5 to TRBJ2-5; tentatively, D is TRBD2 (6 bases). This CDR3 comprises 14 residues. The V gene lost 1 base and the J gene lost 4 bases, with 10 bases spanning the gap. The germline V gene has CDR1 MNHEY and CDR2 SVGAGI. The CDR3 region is CASSYFSGGETQYF. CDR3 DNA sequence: TGTGCCAGCAGTTACTTTAGCGGCGGAGAGACCCAGTACTTC.

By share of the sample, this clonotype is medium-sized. CDR3 residues: CASSASGTSAYNEQFF. As DNA, the CDR3 is TGTGCCAGCAGTGCGTCCGGGACTAGTGCCTACAATGAGCAGTTCTTC. The chain employs TRBV6-1 and TRBJ2-1, with 8 bases identical to TRBD2. Looked up from germline, CDR1 is MNHNS and CDR2 is SASEGT. This CDR3 region has 16 residues. Germline trimming cut 4 bases from V and 2 bases from J; bases unmatched to any gene: 7.

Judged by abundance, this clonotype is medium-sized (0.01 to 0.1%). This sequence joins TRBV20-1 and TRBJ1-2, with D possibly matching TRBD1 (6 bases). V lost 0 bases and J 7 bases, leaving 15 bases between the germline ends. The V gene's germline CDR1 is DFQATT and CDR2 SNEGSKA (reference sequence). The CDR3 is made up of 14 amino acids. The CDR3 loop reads CSARDEWAGAGYTF. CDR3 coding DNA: TGCAGTGCTAGAGATGAATGGGCAGGGGCTGGCTACACCTTC.

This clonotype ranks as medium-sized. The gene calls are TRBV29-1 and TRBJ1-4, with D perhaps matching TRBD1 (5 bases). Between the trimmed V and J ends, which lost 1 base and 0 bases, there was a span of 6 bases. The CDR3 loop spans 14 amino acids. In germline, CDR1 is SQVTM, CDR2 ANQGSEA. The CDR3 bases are TGCAGCGTTGAAGGGACAACAACTAATGAAAAACTGTTTTTT. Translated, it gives CSVEGTTTNEKLFF.

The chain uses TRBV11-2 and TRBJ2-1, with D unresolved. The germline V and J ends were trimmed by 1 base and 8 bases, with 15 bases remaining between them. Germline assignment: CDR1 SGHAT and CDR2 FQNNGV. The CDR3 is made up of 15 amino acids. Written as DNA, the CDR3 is TGTGCCAGCAGCTTAGTAGGGCTTTCTGTGCATGAGCAGTTCTTC. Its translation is CASSLVGLSVHEQFF.

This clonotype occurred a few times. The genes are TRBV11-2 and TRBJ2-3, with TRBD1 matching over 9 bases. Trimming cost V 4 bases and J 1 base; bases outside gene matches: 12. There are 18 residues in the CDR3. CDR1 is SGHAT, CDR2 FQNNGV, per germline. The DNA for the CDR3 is TGTGCCAGCAGCTCCCGGGGCTTACGGGACAGGGGCACAGATACGCAGTATTTT. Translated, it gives CASSSRGLRDRGTDTQYF.

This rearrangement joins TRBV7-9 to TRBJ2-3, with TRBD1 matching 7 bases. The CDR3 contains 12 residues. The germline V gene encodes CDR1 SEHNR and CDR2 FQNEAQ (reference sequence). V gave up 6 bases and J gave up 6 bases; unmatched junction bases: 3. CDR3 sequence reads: CASRGTADTQYF. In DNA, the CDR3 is TGTGCCAGCAGAGGGACAGCCGATACGCAGTATTTT.

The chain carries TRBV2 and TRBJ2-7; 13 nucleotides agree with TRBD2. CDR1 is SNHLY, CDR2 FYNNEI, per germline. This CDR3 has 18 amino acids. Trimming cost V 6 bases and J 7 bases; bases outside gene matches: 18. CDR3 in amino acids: CASRRGRTSGSKSLEQYV. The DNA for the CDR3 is TGTGCCAGCAGAAGGGGGAGGACTAGCGGGAGTAAGTCTCTGGAGCAGTACGTC.

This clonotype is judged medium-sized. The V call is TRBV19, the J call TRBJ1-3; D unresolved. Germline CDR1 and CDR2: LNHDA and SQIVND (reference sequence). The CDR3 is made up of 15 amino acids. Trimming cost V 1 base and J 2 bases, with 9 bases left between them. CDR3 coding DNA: TGTGCCAGTAGTATAGTGGGCGGCCCTGGAAACACCATATATTTT. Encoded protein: CASSIVGGPGNTIYF.

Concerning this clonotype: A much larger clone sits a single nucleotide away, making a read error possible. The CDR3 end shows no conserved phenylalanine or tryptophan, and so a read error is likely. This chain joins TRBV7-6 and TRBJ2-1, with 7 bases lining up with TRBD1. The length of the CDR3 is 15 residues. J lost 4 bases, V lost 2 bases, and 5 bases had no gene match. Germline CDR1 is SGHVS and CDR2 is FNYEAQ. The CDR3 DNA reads TGTGCCAGCAGCTTAACAGGGGTACCATACAATGAGCAGTTCTTA. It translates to CASSLTGVPYNEQFL.

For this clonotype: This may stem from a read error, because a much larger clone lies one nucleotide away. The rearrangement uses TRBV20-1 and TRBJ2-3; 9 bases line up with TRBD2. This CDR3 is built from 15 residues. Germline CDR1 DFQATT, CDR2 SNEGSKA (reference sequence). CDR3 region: CSARLSSGITDKQYF. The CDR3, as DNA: TGCAGTGCTAGACTGTCTAGCGGGATCACAGATAAGCAGTATTTT.

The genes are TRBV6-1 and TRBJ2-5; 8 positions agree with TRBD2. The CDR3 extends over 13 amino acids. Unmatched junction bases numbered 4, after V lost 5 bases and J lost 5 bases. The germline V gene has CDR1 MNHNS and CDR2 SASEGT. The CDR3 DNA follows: TGTGCCAGCAGTCCGGGGGGGCCGGAGACCCAGTACTTC. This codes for CASSPGGPETQYF.

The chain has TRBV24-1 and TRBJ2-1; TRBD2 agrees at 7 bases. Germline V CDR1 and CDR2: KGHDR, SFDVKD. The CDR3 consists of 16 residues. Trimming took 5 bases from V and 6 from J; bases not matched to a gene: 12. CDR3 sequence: CATSGATSAVINEQFF. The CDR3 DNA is TGTGCCACCAGTGGCGCCACTAGCGCGGTCATCAATGAGCAGTTCTTC.